Each of the 6 T cell receptor beta chains below was sequenced from the same sample in a study of blood T cell repertoires in COVID-19. Produced via immunoSEQ multiplex PCR; TCRdb's table is partial and in-frame only. The sample shows under 150,000 clones, 80% to 90% of them seen only once. Source material: peripheral blood. The receptor source for this set is a man aged 35 to 55 with acute or convalescent COVID-19.

The chain couples TRBV21-1 to TRBJ2-7; the D call in the table, TRBD1, was not verified against the DNA. TRBV21-1 is labeled a pseudogene. The CDR3 is 18 residues long. The CDR3 protein is CASEQPHPPGHCSYEQYF. CDR3 DNA: TGTGCCAGCGAGCAACCCCACCCCCCGGGACATTGCTCCTACGAGCAGTACTTC.

The chain joins TRBV4-1 to TRBJ1-5; a possible D gene is TRBD1 (6 bases). The CDR3 covers 17 residues. Between the trimmed V and J ends, which lost 0 bases and 2 bases, there was a span of 14 bases. Germline values: CDR1 MGHRA, CDR2 YSYEKL. CDR3 nucleotides: TGCGCCAGCAGCCAAGATGGGGGGGCTCTGGGCAATCAGCCCCAGCATTTT. It translates to CASSQDGGALGNQPQHF.

CDR3 loop: CASSIGTAHYGYTF. In DNA, the CDR3 is TGTGCCAGCAGCATAGGGACAGCCCATTATGGCTACACCTTC. The chain has TRBV5-6 and TRBJ1-2; 7 nucleotides line up with TRBD1. Germline CDR1 is SGHDT and CDR2 is YYEEEE. The CDR3 spans 14 residues. The V and J ends lost 4 bases and 5 bases, in that order; junction bases with no gene match: 8.

The V and J genes are TRBV15 and TRBJ1-5; TRBD1 might be the D (6 bases). Germline CDR1 LNHNV, CDR2 YYDKDF (reference sequence). Trimming pared 0 bases from V and 2 bases from J, leaving 14 bases between. This CDR3 comprises 17 residues. CDR3 residues: CATSRDLGGTGNQPQHF. The CDR3, as DNA: TGTGCCACCAGCAGAGATTTAGGGGGTACGGGCAATCAGCCCCAGCATTTT. Filled out from reference TRBV15 and TRBJ1-5, the complete variable domain reads DAMVIQNPRYQVTQFGKPVTLSCSQTLNHNVMYWYQQKSSQAPKLLFHYYDKDFNNEADTPDNFQSRRPNTSFCFLDIRSPGLGDTAMYLCATSRDLGGTGNQPQHFGDGTRLSIL.

The V gene is TRBV7-9, the J gene TRBJ1-2, with D perhaps matching TRBD1 (6 bases). Germline V gene data show CDR1 as SEHNR and CDR2 as FQNEAQ (reference sequence). CDR3 length: 15 amino acids. V lost 1 base and J lost 2, with 11 bases in between. As DNA, the CDR3 is TGTGCCAGCAGCTTAGAGGACAGATTAAACTATGGCTACACCTTC. This encodes CASSLEDRLNYGYTF.

V gene TRBV11-2 combines with J gene TRBJ2-1; 7 bases align to TRBD2. The CDR3 spans 15 residues. The V and J ends lost 5 bases and 5 bases, in that order; junction bases with no gene match: 9. Per germline, CDR1 SGHAT and CDR2 FQNNGV. CDR3 coding DNA: TGTGCCAGCAGCCCCTTGCGGGGGTTCAACAATGAGCAGTTCTTC. Amino acids: CASSPLRGFNNEQFF. The full variable domain, its missing parts supplied by reference TRBV11-2 and TRBJ2-1, is EAGVAQSPRYKIIEKRQSVAFWCNPISGHATLYWYQQILGQGPKLLIQFQNNGVVDDSQLPKDRFSAERLKGVDSTLKIQPAKLEDSAVYLCASSPLRGFNNEQFFGPGTRLTVL.